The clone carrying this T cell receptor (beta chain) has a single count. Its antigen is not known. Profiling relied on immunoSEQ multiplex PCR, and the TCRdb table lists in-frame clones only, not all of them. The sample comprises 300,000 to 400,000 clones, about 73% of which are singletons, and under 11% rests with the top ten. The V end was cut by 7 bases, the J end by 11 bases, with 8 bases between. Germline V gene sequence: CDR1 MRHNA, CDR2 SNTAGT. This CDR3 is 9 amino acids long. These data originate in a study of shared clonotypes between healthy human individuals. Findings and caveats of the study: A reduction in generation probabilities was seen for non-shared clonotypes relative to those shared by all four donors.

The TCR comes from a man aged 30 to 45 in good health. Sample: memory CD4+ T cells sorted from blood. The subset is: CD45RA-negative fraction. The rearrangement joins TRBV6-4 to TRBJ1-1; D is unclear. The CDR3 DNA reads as TGTGCCAGCACCCCGTGGGCTTTCTTT. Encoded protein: CASTPWAFF.